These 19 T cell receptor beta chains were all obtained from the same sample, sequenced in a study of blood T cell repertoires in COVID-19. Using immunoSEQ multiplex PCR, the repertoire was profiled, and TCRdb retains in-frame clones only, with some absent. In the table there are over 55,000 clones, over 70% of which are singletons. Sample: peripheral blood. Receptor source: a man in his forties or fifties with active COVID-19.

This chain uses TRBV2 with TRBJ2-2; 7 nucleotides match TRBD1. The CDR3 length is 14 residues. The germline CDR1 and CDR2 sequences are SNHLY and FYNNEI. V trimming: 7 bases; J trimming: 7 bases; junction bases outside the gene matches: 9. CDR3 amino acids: CASTRAGGNGELFF. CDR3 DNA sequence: TGTGCCAGCACCCGAGCAGGGGGTAACGGGGAGCTGTTTTTT.

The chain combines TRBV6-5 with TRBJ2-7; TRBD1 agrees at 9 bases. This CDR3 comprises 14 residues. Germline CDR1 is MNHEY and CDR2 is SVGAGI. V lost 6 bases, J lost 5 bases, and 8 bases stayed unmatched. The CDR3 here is CASSRDRVSNEQYF. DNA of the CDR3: TGTGCCAGCAGCCGGGACAGGGTTTCTAACGAGCAGTACTTC.

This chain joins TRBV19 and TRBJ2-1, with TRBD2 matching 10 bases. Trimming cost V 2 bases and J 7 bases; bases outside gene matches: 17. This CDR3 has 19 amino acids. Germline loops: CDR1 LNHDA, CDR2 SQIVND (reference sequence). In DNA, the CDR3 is TGTGCCAGTAGTATACCCGCAGGAGCGGGAGGGCCGGAGAAGAATGAGCAGTTCTTC. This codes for CASSIPAGAGGPEKNEQFF.

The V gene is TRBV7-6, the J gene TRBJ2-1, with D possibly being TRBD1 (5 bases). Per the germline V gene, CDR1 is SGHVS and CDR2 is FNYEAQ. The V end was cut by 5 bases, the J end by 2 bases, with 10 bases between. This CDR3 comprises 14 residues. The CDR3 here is CASSPLGAYNEQFF. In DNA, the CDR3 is TGTGCCAGCAGCCCCCTAGGGGCCTACAATGAGCAGTTCTTC.

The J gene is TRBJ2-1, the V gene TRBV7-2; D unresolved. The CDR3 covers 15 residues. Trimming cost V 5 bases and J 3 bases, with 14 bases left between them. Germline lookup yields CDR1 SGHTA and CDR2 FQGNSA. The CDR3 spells CASSPPSSVYNEQFF. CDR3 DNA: TGTGCCAGCAGCCCCCCCTCTTCCGTCTACAATGAGCAGTTCTTC.

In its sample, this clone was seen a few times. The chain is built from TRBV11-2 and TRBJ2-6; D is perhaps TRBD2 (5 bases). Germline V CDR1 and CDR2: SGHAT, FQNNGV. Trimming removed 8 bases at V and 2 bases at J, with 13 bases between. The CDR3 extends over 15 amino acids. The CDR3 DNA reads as TGTGCCAGCCTCCGAGGGCAGCCTGGGGCCAACGTCCTGACTTTC. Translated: CASLRGQPGANVLTF.

The CDR3 DNA is TGTGCCAGCAGCTCTCCGGGACAAACTATAGCTAATGAAAAACTGTTTTTT. Translation gives CASSSPGQTIANEKLFF. The chain combines TRBV3-1 (or the pseudogene TRBV3-2) with TRBJ1-4; tentatively, D is TRBD1 (6 bases). Germline lookup yields CDR1 LGHDT and CDR2 YNNKEL (reference sequence). The germline V and J ends were trimmed by 5 bases and 3 bases, with 19 bases remaining between them. CDR3 length: 17 amino acids.

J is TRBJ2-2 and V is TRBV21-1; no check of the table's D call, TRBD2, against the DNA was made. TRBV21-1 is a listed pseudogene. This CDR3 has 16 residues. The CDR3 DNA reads TGTGCCAGCAGCAAAAGCGGAAGGCGACGAACCGGGGAGCTGTTTTTT. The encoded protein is CASSKSGRRRTGELFF.

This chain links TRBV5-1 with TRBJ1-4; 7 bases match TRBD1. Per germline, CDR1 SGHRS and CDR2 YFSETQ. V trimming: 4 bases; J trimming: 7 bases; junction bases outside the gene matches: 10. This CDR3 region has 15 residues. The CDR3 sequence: CASSEGQIGFEKLFF. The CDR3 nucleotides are TGCGCCAGCAGCGAGGGACAGATAGGGTTTGAAAAACTGTTTTTT.

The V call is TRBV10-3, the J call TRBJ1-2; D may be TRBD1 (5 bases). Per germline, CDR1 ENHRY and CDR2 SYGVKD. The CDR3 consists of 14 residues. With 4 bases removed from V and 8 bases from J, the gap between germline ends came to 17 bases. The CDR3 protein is CAISADTPAWGYTF. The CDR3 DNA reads TGTGCCATCAGTGCGGACACTCCCGCATGGGGCTACACCTTC.

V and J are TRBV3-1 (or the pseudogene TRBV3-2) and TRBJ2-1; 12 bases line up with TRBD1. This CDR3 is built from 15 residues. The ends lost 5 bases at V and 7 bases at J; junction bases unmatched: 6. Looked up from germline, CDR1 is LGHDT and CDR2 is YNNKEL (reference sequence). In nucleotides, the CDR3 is TGTGCCAGCAGCGCCGGGACAGGGGGCATGAATGAGCAGTTCTTC. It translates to CASSAGTGGMNEQFF.

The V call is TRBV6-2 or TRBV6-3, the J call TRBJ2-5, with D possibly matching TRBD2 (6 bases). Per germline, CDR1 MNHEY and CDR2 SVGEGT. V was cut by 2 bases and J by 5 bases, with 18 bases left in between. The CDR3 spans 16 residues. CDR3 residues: CASSYLLAVVSETQYF. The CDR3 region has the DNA TGTGCCAGCAGTTACCTGTTAGCGGTCGTCAGTGAGACCCAGTACTTC.

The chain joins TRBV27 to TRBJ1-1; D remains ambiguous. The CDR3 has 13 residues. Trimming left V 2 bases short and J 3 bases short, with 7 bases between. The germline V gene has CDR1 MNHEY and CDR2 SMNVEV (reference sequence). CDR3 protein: CASSLARYTEAFF. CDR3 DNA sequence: TGTGCCAGCAGTTTAGCGCGGTACACTGAAGCTTTCTTT.

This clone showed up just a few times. The CDR3, as DNA: TGTGCCAGCAGCCCTGACAGGTTTAAGACGGGCTACGAGCAGTACTTC. Its translation is CASSPDRFKTGYEQYF. V usage is TRBV7-9 and J usage is TRBJ2-7, with D possibly matching TRBD1 (6 bases). Trimming took 5 bases from V and 3 from J, leaving 20 bases between them. Germline-derived CDR1 and CDR2 are SEHNR and FQNEAQ (reference sequence). The CDR3 has 16 amino acids.

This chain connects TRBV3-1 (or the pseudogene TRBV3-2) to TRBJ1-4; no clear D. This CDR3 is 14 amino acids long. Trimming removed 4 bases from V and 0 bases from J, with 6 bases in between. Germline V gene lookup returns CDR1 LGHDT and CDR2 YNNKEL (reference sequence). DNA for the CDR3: TGTGCCAGCAGCCTGGAGGCAACTAATGAAAAACTGTTTTTT. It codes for CASSLEATNEKLFF.

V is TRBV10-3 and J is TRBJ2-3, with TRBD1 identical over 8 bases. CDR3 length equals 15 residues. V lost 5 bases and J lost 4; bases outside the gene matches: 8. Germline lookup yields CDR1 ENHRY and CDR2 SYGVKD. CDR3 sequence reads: CAISQTGEAPDTQYF. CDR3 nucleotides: TGTGCCATCAGTCAGACAGGGGAGGCCCCAGATACGCAGTATTTT.

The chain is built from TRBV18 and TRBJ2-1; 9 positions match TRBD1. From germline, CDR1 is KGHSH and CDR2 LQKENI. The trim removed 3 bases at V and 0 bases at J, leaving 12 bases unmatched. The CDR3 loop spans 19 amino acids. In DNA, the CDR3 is TGTGCCAGCTCACCTGCCGGGACAGGGCGTTCTTTCTCCTACAATGAGCAGTTCTTC. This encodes CASSPAGTGRSFSYNEQFF.

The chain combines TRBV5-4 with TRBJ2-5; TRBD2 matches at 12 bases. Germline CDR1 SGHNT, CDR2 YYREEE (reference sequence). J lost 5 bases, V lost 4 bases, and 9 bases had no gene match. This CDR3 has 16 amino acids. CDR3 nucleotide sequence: TGTGCCAGCAGCCGTCCGGCTAGCGGGAGGGGGGAGACCCAGTACTTC. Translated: CASSRPASGRGETQYF.

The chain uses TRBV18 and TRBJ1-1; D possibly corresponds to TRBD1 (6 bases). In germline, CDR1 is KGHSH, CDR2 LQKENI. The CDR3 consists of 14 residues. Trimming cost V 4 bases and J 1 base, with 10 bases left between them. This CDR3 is CASSLQGRNTEAFF. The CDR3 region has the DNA TGTGCCAGCTCACTCCAGGGGAGGAACACTGAAGCTTTCTTT. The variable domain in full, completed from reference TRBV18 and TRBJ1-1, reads NAGVMQNPRHLVRRRGQEARLRCSPMKGHSHVYWYRQLPEEGLKFMVYLQKENIIDESGMPKERFSAEFPKEGPSILRIQQVVRGDSAAYFCASSLQGRNTEAFFGQGTRLTVV.